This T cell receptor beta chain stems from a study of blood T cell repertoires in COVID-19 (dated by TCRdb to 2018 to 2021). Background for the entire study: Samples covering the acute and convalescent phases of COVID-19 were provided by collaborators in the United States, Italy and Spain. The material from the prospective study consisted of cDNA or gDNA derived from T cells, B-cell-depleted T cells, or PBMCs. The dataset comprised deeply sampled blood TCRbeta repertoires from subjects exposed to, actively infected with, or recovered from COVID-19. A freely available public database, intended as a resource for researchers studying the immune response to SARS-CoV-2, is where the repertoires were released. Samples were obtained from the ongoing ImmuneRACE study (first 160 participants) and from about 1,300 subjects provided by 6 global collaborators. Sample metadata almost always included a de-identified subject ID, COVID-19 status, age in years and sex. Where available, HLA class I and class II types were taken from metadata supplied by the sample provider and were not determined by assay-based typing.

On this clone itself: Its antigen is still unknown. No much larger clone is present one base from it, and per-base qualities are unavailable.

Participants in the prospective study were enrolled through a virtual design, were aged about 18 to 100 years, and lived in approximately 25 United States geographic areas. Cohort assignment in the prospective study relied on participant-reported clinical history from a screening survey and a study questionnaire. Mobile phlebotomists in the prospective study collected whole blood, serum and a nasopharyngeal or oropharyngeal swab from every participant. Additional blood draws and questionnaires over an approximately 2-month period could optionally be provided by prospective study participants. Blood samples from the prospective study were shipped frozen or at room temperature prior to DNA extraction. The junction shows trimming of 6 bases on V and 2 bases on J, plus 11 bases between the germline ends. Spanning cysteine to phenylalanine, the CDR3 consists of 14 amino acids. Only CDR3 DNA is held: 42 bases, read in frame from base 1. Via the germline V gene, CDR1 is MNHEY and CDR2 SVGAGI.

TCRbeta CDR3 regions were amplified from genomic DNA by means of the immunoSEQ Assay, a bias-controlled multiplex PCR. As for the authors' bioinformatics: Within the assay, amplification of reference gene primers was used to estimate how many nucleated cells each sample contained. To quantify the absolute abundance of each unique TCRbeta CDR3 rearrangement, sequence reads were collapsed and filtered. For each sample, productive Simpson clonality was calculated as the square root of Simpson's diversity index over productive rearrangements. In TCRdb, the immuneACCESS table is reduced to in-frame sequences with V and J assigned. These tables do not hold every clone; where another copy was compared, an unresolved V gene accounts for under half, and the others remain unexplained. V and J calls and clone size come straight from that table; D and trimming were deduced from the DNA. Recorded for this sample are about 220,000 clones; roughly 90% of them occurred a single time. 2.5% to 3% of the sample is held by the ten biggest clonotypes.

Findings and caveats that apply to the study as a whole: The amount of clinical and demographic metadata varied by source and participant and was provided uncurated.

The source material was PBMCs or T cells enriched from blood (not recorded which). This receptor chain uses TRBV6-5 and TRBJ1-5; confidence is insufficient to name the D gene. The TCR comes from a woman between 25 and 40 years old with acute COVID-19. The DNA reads TGTGCCAGCAGGGGCAGCGGTCGCAATCAGCCCCAGCATTTT. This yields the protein CASRGSGRNQPQHF.